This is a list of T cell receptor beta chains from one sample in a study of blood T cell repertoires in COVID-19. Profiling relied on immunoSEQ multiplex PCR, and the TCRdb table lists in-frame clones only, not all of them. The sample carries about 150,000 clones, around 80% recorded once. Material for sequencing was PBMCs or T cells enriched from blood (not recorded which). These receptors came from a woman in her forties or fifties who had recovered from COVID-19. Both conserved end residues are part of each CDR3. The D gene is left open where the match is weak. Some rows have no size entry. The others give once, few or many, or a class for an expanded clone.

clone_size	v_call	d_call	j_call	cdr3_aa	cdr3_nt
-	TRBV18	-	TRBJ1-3	CASSLPRNSGNTIYF	TGTGCCAGCTCCCTACCGAGGAACTCTGGAAACACCATATATTTT
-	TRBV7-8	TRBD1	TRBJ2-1	CASSPGQGYYNEQFF	TGTGCCAGCAGCCCGGGACAGGGGTACTACAATGAGCAGTTCTTC
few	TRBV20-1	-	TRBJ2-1	CSGSRSYNEQFF	TGCAGTGGTAGTCGCTCCTACAATGAGCAGTTCTTC
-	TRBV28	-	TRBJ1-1	CASSLRDTEAFF	TGTGCCAGCAGTTTACGGGACACTGAAGCTTTCTTT
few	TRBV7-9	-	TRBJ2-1	CASSNLGLSYNEQFF	TGTGCCAGCAGCAACCTGGGACTGTCCTACAATGAGCAGTTCTTC
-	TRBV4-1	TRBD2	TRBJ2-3	CASSQRGGQIDTQYF	TGCGCCAGCAGCCAACGGGGGGGCCAAATAGATACGCAGTATTTT
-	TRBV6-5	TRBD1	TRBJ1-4	CASRLQGNLNEKLFF	TGTGCCAGCAGACTACAGGGGAATTTAAATGAAAAACTGTTTTTT
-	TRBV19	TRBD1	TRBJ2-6	CASTGQGASGANVLTF	TGTGCCAGTACAGGACAGGGGGCTAGTGGGGCCAACGTCCTGACTTTC
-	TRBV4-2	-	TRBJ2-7	CASSQEGKADEQYF	TGTGCCAGCAGCCAAGAAGGCAAGGCGGACGAGCAGTACTTC
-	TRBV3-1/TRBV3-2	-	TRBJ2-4	CASSQDTTENIQYF	TGTGCCAGCAGCCAAGATACAACGGAGAACATTCAGTACTTC
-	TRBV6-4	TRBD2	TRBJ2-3	CASSVAGGVPDTQYF	TGTGCCAGCAGTGTAGCGGGGGGGGTACCTGATACGCAGTATTTT
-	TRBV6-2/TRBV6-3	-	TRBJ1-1	CASSLGGFGSEAFF	TGTGCCAGCAGTCTAGGGGGATTTGGATCTGAAGCTTTCTTT
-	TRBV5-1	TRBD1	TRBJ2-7	CASSPKGQGAYEQYF	TGCGCCAGCAGCCCAAAGGGACAGGGCGCCTACGAGCAGTACTTC
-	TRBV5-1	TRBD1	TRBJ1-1	CASSPGGTEGLEAFF	TGCGCCAGCAGCCCGGGGGGGACAGAAGGCCTTGAAGCTTTCTTT
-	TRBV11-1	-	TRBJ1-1	CASSPGQGTEAFF	TGTGCCAGCAGCCCAGGGCAGGGCACTGAAGCTTTCTTT
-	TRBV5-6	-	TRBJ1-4	CASSGGAANEKLFF	TGTGCCAGCAGCGGGGGGGCGGCTAATGAAAAACTGTTTTTT
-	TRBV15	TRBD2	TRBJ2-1	CATSRKDGTSGHNEQFF	TGTGCCACCAGCCGCAAGGATGGGACTAGCGGACACAATGAGCAGTTCTTC
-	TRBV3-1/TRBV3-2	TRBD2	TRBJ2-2	CASSGLADTGELFF	TGTGCCAGCAGTGGACTAGCGGACACCGGGGAGCTGTTTTTT
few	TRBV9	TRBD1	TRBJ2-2	CASSGRQGAGDTGELFF	TGTGCCAGCAGCGGAAGACAGGGGGCGGGAGACACCGGGGAGCTGTTTTTT
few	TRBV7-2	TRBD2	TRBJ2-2	CASSLIAGVNTGELFF	TGTGCCAGCAGCTTAATAGCGGGGGTGAACACCGGGGAGCTGTTTTTT
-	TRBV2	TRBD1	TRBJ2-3	CASGRDSRTDTQYF	TGTGCCAGCGGCCGGGACAGCCGCACAGATACGCAGTATTTT